This T cell receptor (beta chain) was obtained from a study of cytomegalovirus exposure and HLA in healthy donors. Study-level results: Judged likely to be a sequencing artifact was a cluster of highly shared sequence variants. It was reportedly the case that the classifier diagnosed cytomegalovirus status with high specificity and sensitivity.

Trimming removed 7 bases from V and 3 bases from J; junction bases left unmatched: 4. CDR1 and CDR2 (germline): MNHEY, SVGAGI. This CDR3 contains 13 residues. As concerns this clone: Its antigen remains unknown.

With 60 Vbeta and 13 Jbeta primers, the PCR was carried out. Under the authors' procedure: The count from a later analysis was tens of millions of unique TCR beta chains, some 10 million of them shared. Assay used: immunoSEQ multiplex PCR; TCRdb lists only in-frame clones, some missing. That table furnishes V, J and clone size, whereas the DNA furnished D and trimming. Seen here are around 150,000 clones, 87% observed once, and the top ten hold around 5.2%. The chain is built from TRBV6-5 and TRBJ1-2; TRBD1 matches 8 bases. Sequenced material: PBMCs. The receptor was derived from a woman aged 25 to 39 in good health and CMV-seronegative. The CDR3 DNA sequence: TGTGCCAGCAACCAGGGGGCTGACTATGGCTACACCTTC. This encodes CASNQGADYGYTF.